These 23 T cell receptor beta chains came from one sample sequenced in a study of T cells after yellow fever vaccination. TCRdb re-called the 5' RACE reads with MiXCR, one entry per CDR3 protein. The profile covers just over 300,000 distinct CDR3 sequences, with about 3.5% appearing a single time and 23% taken by the ten largest. The source was PBMCs, collected on the day of the yellow fever booster vaccination. The receptors derive from a man between 18 and 29 years old who received the YFV17D yellow fever vaccine.

This clonotype was detected many times. The chain couples TRBV7-2 to TRBJ2-1; 10 bases line up with TRBD2. This CDR3 is built from 18 residues. Germline trimming cut 5 bases from V and 0 bases from J; bases unmatched to any gene: 10. Germline CDR1 is SGHTA and CDR2 is FQGNSA. This CDR3 is CASSLAVAGGDSYNEQFF. In DNA form, the CDR3 reads TGTGCCAGCAGCCTCGCCGTAGCGGGGGGAGACTCCTACAATGAGCAGTTCTTC.

This clonotype was seen ten or more times. CDR3: CASSHGTSRVAEQYV. The DNA for the CDR3 is TGCGCCAGCAGCCACGGGACCTCCCGGGTCGCCGAGCAGTACGTC. The rearrangement joins TRBV10-2 to TRBJ2-7, with D perhaps being TRBD1 or TRBD2 (5 bases each). The V gene's germline CDR1 is WSHSY and CDR2 SAAADI. The CDR3 sequence is 15 residues long. Trimming cost V 6 bases and J 6 bases, with 21 bases left between them.

In this sample, this clonotype turned up many times. The V gene is TRBV4-1, the J gene TRBJ2-2, with D perhaps TRBD1 (6 bases). Deletions cut 1 base from V and 1 base from J, with 7 bases between. Per the germline V gene, CDR1 is MGHRA and CDR2 is YSYEKL. This CDR3 has 15 residues. The DNA of the CDR3 is TGCGCCAGCAGCCAAGTGGACAGGAACACCGGGGAGCTGTTTTTT. This encodes CASSQVDRNTGELFF.

A few counts support this clonotype. The chain combines TRBV7-2 with TRBJ2-1, with D possibly being TRBD1 or TRBD2 (5 bases each). Trimming took 5 bases from V and 5 from J, leaving 13 bases between them. The V gene's germline CDR1 is SGHTA and CDR2 FQGNSA. CDR3 size: 14 residues. The CDR3 spells CASSPGLGHNEQFF. CDR3 nucleotide sequence: TGTGCCAGCAGCCCCGGGCTGGGACACAATGAGCAGTTCTTC.

This clonotype was seen repeatedly, ten times or more. This chain uses TRBV7-9 with TRBJ2-3, with a tentative D call TRBD1 (6 bases). Germline lookup yields CDR1 SEHNR and CDR2 FQNEAQ (reference sequence). Trimming removed 5 bases from V and 2 bases from J, with 17 bases in between. CDR3 length: 16 amino acids. The CDR3 sequence is CASSRGGHRNTDTQYF. The CDR3 nucleotides read TGTGCCAGCAGCCGAGGGGGTCACAGAAACACAGATACGCAGTATTTT.

This clonotype was seen repeatedly, ten times or more. V is TRBV18 and J is TRBJ2-3; D uncertain. V gave up 5 bases and J gave up 0 bases, with 3 bases separating them. The CDR3 sequence is 12 residues long. Germline values: CDR1 KGHSH, CDR2 LQKENI. In DNA form, the CDR3 reads TGTGCCAGCTCAACTAGCACAGATACGCAGTATTTT. Encoded protein: CASSTSTDTQYF.

This clonotype has only a few counts. The V gene is TRBV9, the J gene TRBJ2-6; 9 bases fit TRBD1. CDR1 and CDR2 from the germline V gene are SGDLS and YYNGEE. CDR3 length: 16 residues. V lost 3 bases and J lost 4; bases outside the gene matches: 5. CDR3 DNA: TGTGCCAGCAGCGAGACAGGGGGTGGCGGGGCCAACGTCCTGACTTTC. Its protein product is CASSETGGGGANVLTF.

The V and J genes are TRBV7-8 and TRBJ2-2; the D call may be TRBD1 or TRBD2 (5 bases each). Trimming pared 1 base from V and 7 bases from J, leaving 10 bases between. CDR3 length: 14 residues. CDR1 is SGHVS, CDR2 FQNEAQ, per germline. The CDR3 DNA follows: TGTGCCAGCAGCTTAGAGGGGAGAAACGGGGAGCTGTTTTTT. Its translation is CASSLEGRNGELFF. The variable domain in full, with the rest retrieved from reference TRBV7-8 and TRBJ2-2, is GAGVSQSPRYKVAKRGQDVALRCDPISGHVSLFWYQQALGQGPEFLTYFQNEAQLDKSGLPSDRFFAERPEGSVSTLKIQRTQQEDSAVYLCASSLEGRNGELFFGEGSRLTVL.

This clonotype was detected only a few times. The chain couples TRBV3-1 to TRBJ1-1; the D is unclear. Looked up from germline, CDR1 is LGHDT and CDR2 is YNNKEL (reference sequence). V dropped 1 base and J dropped 3 bases, with 9 bases sitting between them. There are 14 residues in the CDR3. The CDR3 loop reads CASSQVLSYTEAFF. The CDR3 coding sequence is TGTGCCAGCAGCCAAGTCTTAAGCTACACTGAAGCTTTCTTT.

This clonotype has a count of ten or more. The rearrangement uses TRBV5-1 and TRBJ1-1, with D possibly matching TRBD1 (5 bases). The CDR3 runs 14 residues. CDR1 and CDR2 from the germline V gene are SGHRS and YFSETQ. The V gene lost 4 bases and the J gene lost 4 bases, with 14 bases spanning the gap. The CDR3 nucleotides read TGCGCCAGCAGCGTCGGGGGGAGGGGCACTGAAGCTTTCTTT. Its protein product is CASSVGGRGTEAFF. The entire variable domain, with the rest obtained from reference TRBV5-1 and TRBJ1-1, is as follows: KAGVTQTPRYLIKTRGQQVTLSCSPISGHRSVSWYQQTPGQGLQFLFEYFSETQRNKGNFPGRFSGRQFSNSRSEMNVSTLELGDSALYLCASSVGGRGTEAFFGQGTRLTVV.

In this sample, this clonotype turned up a few times. V gene TRBV20-1 combines with J gene TRBJ1-6; 9 nucleotides agree with TRBD1. The CDR3 has 13 residues. The J segment lost 8 bases and the V segment lost 3 bases, leaving 2 bases of the junction unmatched. Germline assignment: CDR1 DFQATT and CDR2 SNEGSKA (reference sequence). CDR3 region: CSARGQGDSPLHF. CDR3 coding DNA: TGCAGTGCTAGGGGACAGGGTGATTCACCCCTCCACTTT.

The chain carries TRBV11-2 and TRBJ2-7; D ambiguous. Germline V gene lookup returns CDR1 SGHAT and CDR2 FQNNGV. V was clipped by 3 bases and J by 2 bases, with 8 bases between them. The CDR3 consists of 13 residues. The CDR3 sequence: CASSFGQAYEQYF. CDR3 nucleotide sequence: TGTGCCAGCAGCTTCGGGCAGGCCTACGAGCAGTACTTC.

The chain combines TRBV20-1 with TRBJ2-1, with D perhaps matching TRBD2 (5 bases). The CDR3 covers 15 residues. Trimming removed 0 bases at V and 4 bases at J, with 13 bases between. Looked up from germline, CDR1 is DFQATT and CDR2 is SNEGSKA (reference sequence). In DNA, the CDR3 is TGCAGTGCTAGAGAGAGCGGTGGTAAATACAATGAGCAGTTCTTC. It codes for CSARESGGKYNEQFF.

There are a few counts of this clonotype. The rearrangement joins TRBV11-2 to TRBJ2-7; 9 bases are a match to TRBD1. Trimming cost V 3 bases and J 5 bases; bases outside gene matches: 5. The CDR3 extends over 14 amino acids. CDR1 and CDR2 from the germline V gene are SGHAT and FQNNGV. The CDR3 region is CASSLTGGANEQYV. The CDR3 DNA reads TGTGCCAGCAGCTTGACAGGGGGGGCTAACGAGCAGTACGTC.

This clonotype was found many times. The rearrangement joins TRBV10-1 to TRBJ2-1; weak D call: TRBD2 (7 bases). V shed 8 bases and J shed 5 bases, with 22 bases lying between them. The CDR3 contains 16 residues. Germline-derived CDR1 and CDR2 are WNHNN and SYGVQD (reference sequence). CDR3 in DNA: TGCGCCAGCGCTCTTATTGTCGGGGGGCCTGACAATGAGCAGTTCTTC. It specifies CASALIVGGPDNEQFF.

This clonotype showed up many times. The rearrangement links TRBV7-2 to TRBJ2-1; 10 bases align to TRBD2. CDR1 and CDR2 (germline): SGHTA, FQGNSA. With V trimmed by 3 bases and J by 1 base, 21 bases remained unmatched. The CDR3 loop spans 22 amino acids. This CDR3 reads CASSFPPSPRAGGRSSYNEQFF. CDR3 in DNA: TGTGCCAGCAGCTTCCCCCCTTCCCCTAGAGCGGGGGGGCGGTCGTCCTACAATGAGCAGTTCTTC. Using reference TRBV7-2 and TRBJ2-1 for the parts outside the CDR3, the full variable domain is GAGVSQSPSNKVTEKGKDVELRCDPISGHTALYWYRQSLGQGLEFLIYFQGNSAPDKSGLPSDRFSAERTGGSVSTLTIQRTQQEDSAVYLCASSFPPSPRAGGRSSYNEQFFGPGTRLTVL.

This clonotype has a count of ten or more. The chain links TRBV5-6 to TRBJ2-1; D gene ambiguous. V dropped 2 bases and J dropped 7 bases, with 7 bases sitting between them. Per germline, CDR1 SGHDT and CDR2 YYEEEE. The CDR3 runs to 12 residues. The CDR3 sequence: CASSFTLNEQFF. The CDR3 DNA follows: TGTGCCAGCAGCTTTACACTTAATGAGCAGTTCTTC.

CDR3 sequence reads: CSARVSTRVTEAFF. DNA for the CDR3: TGCAGTGCTAGGGTAAGCACCCGAGTTACTGAAGCTTTCTTT. The chain links TRBV20-1 to TRBJ1-1, with D uncertain. The length of the CDR3 is 14 residues. V lost 3 bases and J lost 5, with 16 bases in between. The germline CDR1 and CDR2 sequences are DFQATT and SNEGSKA (reference sequence).

This clonotype was counted at least ten times. The genes are TRBV9 and TRBJ1-1; D is unclear. CDR1 and CDR2 from the germline V gene are SGDLS and YYNGEE. V gave up 4 bases and J gave up 8 bases, with 12 bases separating them. The CDR3 consists of 12 residues. The CDR3 here is CASSSWTEEAFF. The CDR3 nucleotides are TGTGCCAGCAGCTCCTGGACGGAGGAAGCTTTCTTT.

CDR3 sequence (DNA): TGTGCCAGCTCACCGAACGACCCCGCGGGATCCTACGAGCAGTACTTC. Its translation: CASSPNDPAGSYEQYF. J is TRBJ2-7 and V is TRBV18, with D maybe TRBD2 (6 bases). Germline-derived CDR1 and CDR2 are KGHSH and LQKENI. Trimming pared 3 bases from V and 1 base from J, leaving 16 bases between. CDR3 size: 16 residues.

This clonotype was found many times. The chain couples TRBV19 to TRBJ1-1; D unclear. The CDR3 length is 14 residues. CDR1 and CDR2 (germline): LNHDA, SQIVND (reference sequence). V lost 0 bases and J 5 bases, leaving 10 bases between the germline ends. In DNA form, the CDR3 reads TGTGCCAGTAGTATAGATCGAAGGTGGACTGAAGCTTTCTTT. This sequence encodes CASSIDRRWTEAFF.

This clonotype was counted between two and nine times. The chain has TRBV5-1 and TRBJ2-1, with D unresolved. The CDR3 has 11 residues. CDR1 is SGHRS and CDR2 is YFSETQ in the germline V gene. V was clipped by 5 bases and J by 10 bases, with 10 bases between them. This CDR3 reads CASRKEIEQFF. Here the CDR3 DNA reads TGCGCCAGCAGGAAAGAGATAGAGCAGTTCTTC.

This clonotype was observed at least ten times. The chain has TRBV27 and TRBJ2-6; TRBD2 aligns across 8 bases. J gave up 1 base and V 3 bases, and 5 bases lay outside the gene matches. CDR1 and CDR2 (germline): MNHEY, SMNVEV (reference sequence). This CDR3 has 17 amino acids. The CDR3 DNA reads as TGTGCCAGCAGTTTCGGGGGGGCTTATTCTGGGGCCAACGTCCTGACTTTC. This codes for CASSFGGAYSGANVLTF. The whole variable domain, remainder taken from reference TRBV27 and TRBJ2-6, is EAQVTQNPRYLITVTGKKLTVTCSQNMNHEYMSWYRQDPGLGLRQIYYSMNVEVTDKGDVPEGYKVSRKEKRNFPLILESPSPNQTSLYFCASSFGGAYSGANVLTFGAGSRLTVL.